Sequencing of this T cell receptor (beta chain) was carried out in a study of technical replicates of blood from several donors. The CDR3 runs to 16 residues. The germline V gene has CDR1 SEHNR and CDR2 FQNEAQ (reference sequence). Losses at the gene ends were 9 bases for V and 0 bases for J; bases not matched to a gene: 6. Assay used: immunoSEQ multiplex PCR; TCRdb lists only in-frame clones, some missing. The table has tens of thousands of clones, about 94% seen once. This sequence originates from a human donor in good health. The chain is built from TRBV7-9 and TRBJ2-1, with 12 bases fitting TRBD2. Sample: T cells isolated from PBMCs. CDR3 loop: CASGLAGRSSYNEQFF. DNA of the CDR3: TGTGCCAGTGGACTAGCGGGGAGAAGCTCCTACAATGAGCAGTTCTTC.